This T cell receptor beta chain was captured in a study of low-dose radiotherapy and immunotherapy resistance in tumors. Time point given: after trial treatment. Treatment in this sample: LDRT plus nivolumab, ipilimumab, low-dose cyclophosphamide and aspirin (RACIN trial). Both TCRalpha and TCRbeta chains were reverse transcribed with V-gene-specific primers. TCR amplification used roughly 21 PCR cycles, a constant-region primer and a V-primer adapter. TCRdb called the reads again in MiXCR, with one record for every CDR3 protein. Among around 80,000 distinct CDR3 sequences, around 17% were seen once, and the ten largest hold approximately 1.5%. The V gene lost 6 bases and the J gene lost 3 bases, with 14 bases spanning the gap. The CDR3 sequence is 15 residues long. Germline V CDR1 and CDR2: MNHNY, SVGAGI (reference sequence). On this clonotype itself: Given a much more abundant clone one base away, this may be a read error.

The sample was PBMCs, taken after low-dose radiotherapy plus immunotherapy. The rearrangement links TRBV6-6 to TRBJ1-4; possibly TRBD1 for D (6 bases). The clonotype was recovered from a male donor with prostate cancer. CDR3 sequence (DNA): TGTGCCAGCAGCCTCGGGGGGGGCTCTAATGAAAAACTGTTTTTT. Translation: CASSLGGGSNEKLFF.